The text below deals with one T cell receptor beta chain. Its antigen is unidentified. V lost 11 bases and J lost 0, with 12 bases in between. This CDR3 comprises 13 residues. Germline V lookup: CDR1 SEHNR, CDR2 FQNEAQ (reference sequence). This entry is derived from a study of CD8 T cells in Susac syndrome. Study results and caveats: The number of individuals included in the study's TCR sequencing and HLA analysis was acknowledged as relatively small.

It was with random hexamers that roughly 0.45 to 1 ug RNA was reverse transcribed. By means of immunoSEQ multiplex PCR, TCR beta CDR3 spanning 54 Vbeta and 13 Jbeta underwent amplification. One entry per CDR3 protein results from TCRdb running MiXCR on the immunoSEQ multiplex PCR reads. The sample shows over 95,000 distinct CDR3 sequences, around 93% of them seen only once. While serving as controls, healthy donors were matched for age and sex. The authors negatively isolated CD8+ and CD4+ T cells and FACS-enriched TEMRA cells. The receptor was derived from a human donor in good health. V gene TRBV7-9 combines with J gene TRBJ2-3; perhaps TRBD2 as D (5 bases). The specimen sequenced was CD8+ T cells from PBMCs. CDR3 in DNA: TGTGCCCAAGGGCGGGCGAGCACAGATACGCAGTATTTT. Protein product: CAQGRASTDTQYF.